This TCR beta chain was sequenced for a study of cytomegalovirus exposure and HLA in healthy donors. Germline-derived CDR1 and CDR2 are LNHDA and SQIVND (reference sequence). The V end lost 3 bases, the J end lost 2 bases, and 8 bases lay between the germline ends. This CDR3 spans 15 amino acids. PCR amplification relied on 60 Vbeta primers (plus 13 Jbeta primers). Using immunoSEQ multiplex PCR, the repertoire was profiled, and TCRdb retains in-frame clones only, with some absent. The data show under 200,000 clones, around 68% seen once. The material sequenced was PBMCs. J is TRBJ2-6 and V is TRBV19; D might be TRBD2 (6 bases). The TCR sequence derives from a man aged 50 to 59 in good health and CMV-seronegative. The CDR3 nucleotides are TGTGCCAGTAGTATCGGAGGGGCTGGGGCCAACGTCCTGACTTTC. Translated, it gives CASSIGGAGANVLTF.